This entry describes one TCR beta chain. Its specificity is unknown. The sample originates from a study of T cell responses to AZD1222 COVID-19 vaccine. Overall study results and limits: Among AZD1222 vaccinees, only 5 to 7 were seropositive at baseline. Every sample of the repertoires postdated the peak T cell response. Spike-specific TCR repertoires showed rising breadth and depth after two AZD1222 doses.

The CDR3 runs 16 residues. CDR1 and CDR2 (germline): SGHRS, YFSETQ. V dropped 0 bases and J dropped 9 bases, with 21 bases sitting between them. The method was immunoSEQ multiplex PCR; TCRdb's version includes in-frame clones alone and lacks a portion of them. The top ten hold around 2.8% of the sample, which has about 86,000 clones, roughly nine tenths seen once. The chain joins TRBV5-1 to TRBJ1-1, with no clear D. The sequenced sample was peripheral blood, obtained on day 0 of AZD1222 vaccination. The clonotype comes from an adult in good health. Written as DNA, the CDR3 is TGCGCCAGCAGCTTGGCCACAGACCTGACGGGAATGAAAGCTTTCTTT. This encodes CASSLATDLTGMKAFF.